These T cell receptor beta chains were read from a single sample in a study of tumor-infiltrating lymphocytes in primary liver carcinoma. TCRdb processed the multiplex PCR reads anew with MiXCR; each CDR3 protein has one entry. The data show 250,000 to 350,000 distinct CDR3 sequences, with more than 55% seen just once and about 17% held by the top ten. Sequencing was performed on peripheral blood. These receptors were obtained from a woman in her 30s with primary liver carcinoma and hepatitis B virus infection. Each CDR3 is given with its conserved first and last residue. The order of the fields is clone size, D gene, J gene, V gene, CDR3 protein, CDR3 DNA. D genes are given only for firm matches. Only some rows state a clone size, as once, few, many or a class for expanded clones.

clone_size: .
d_call: .
j_call: TRBJ1-5
v_call: TRBV6-6
cdr3_aa: CASSYTGGAEYQHQHF
cdr3_nt: TGTGCCAGTAGTTACACTGGGGGCGCGGAATATCAGCACCAGCATTTT

clone_size: many
d_call: .
j_call: TRBJ2-2
v_call: TRBV6-1
cdr3_aa: CASSEGDVGELFF
cdr3_nt: TGTGCCAGCAGTGAAGGCGATGTCGGGGAGCTGTTTTTT

clone_size: once
d_call: .
j_call: TRBJ2-7
v_call: TRBV11-2
cdr3_aa: CANSLASSRIYEQYF
cdr3_nt: TGCGCCAACAGCTTAGCCTCTAGTCGAATCTACGAGCAGTACTTC

clone_size: .
d_call: .
j_call: TRBJ1-1
v_call: TRBV7-9
cdr3_aa: CASRPGTKNTEAFF
cdr3_nt: TGTGCCAGCAGACCTGGGACCAAGAACACTGAAGCTTTCTTT

clone_size: .
d_call: .
j_call: TRBJ1-1
v_call: TRBV11-2
cdr3_aa: CASSHIGACTEAFF
cdr3_nt: TGTGCCAGCAGCCACATAGGGGCTTGCACTGAAGCTTTCTTT

clone_size: few
d_call: TRBD1
j_call: TRBJ2-5
v_call: TRBV7-9
cdr3_aa: CASRDRGIGQTQYF
cdr3_nt: TGTGCCAGCAGAGACAGGGGGATTGGACAGACCCAGTACTTC

clone_size: few
d_call: TRBD1
j_call: TRBJ2-2
v_call: TRBV5-1
cdr3_aa: CASSLDLWTGVSGELFF
cdr3_nt: TGCGCCAGCAGCTTAGACCTTTGGACAGGGGTCAGCGGGGAGCTGTTTTTT

clone_size: many
d_call: .
j_call: TRBJ1-2
v_call: TRBV29-1
cdr3_aa: CSAFRGSDYGYTF
cdr3_nt: TGCAGCGCCTTCAGGGGTTCTGACTATGGCTACACCTTC

clone_size: .
d_call: .
j_call: TRBJ2-7
v_call: TRBV29-1
cdr3_aa: CSVAVRSSYEQYF
cdr3_nt: TGCAGCGTGGCTGTCAGGTCTTCCTATGAGCAGTACTTC

clone_size: .
d_call: .
j_call: TRBJ1-1
v_call: TRBV6-1
cdr3_aa: CASSEGYTNTVAFF
cdr3_nt: TGTGCCAGCAGTGAAGGTTATACGAACACTGTAGCTTTCTTT

clone_size: .
d_call: .
j_call: TRBJ1-4
v_call: TRBV11-2
cdr3_aa: CTSSSNKRANEKLFF
cdr3_nt: TGTACCAGCAGCTCAAATAAGAGAGCTAATGAAAAACTGTTTTTT

clone_size: few
d_call: TRBD1
j_call: TRBJ2-1
v_call: TRBV12-3/TRBV12-4
cdr3_aa: CASRPRNRGYNEQFF
cdr3_nt: TGTGCCAGCAGACCCCGGAACAGGGGATACAATGAGCAGTTCTTC

clone_size: many
d_call: TRBD1
j_call: TRBJ2-5
v_call: TRBV11-3
cdr3_aa: CASSWDRGDQETQYF
cdr3_nt: TGTGCCAGCAGCTGGGACAGGGGTGACCAAGAGACCCAGTACTTC

clone_size: .
d_call: .
j_call: TRBJ1-3
v_call: TRBV5-4
cdr3_aa: CASKTTGTQGNTIYF
cdr3_nt: TGTGCCAGCAAAACAACCGGGACCCAAGGAAACACCATATATTTT

clone_size: .
d_call: .
j_call: TRBJ1-1
v_call: TRBV5-8
cdr3_aa: CASSRVLTGNTEAFF
cdr3_nt: TGTGCCAGCAGCCGGGTTCTTACGGGAAACACTGAAGCTTTCTTT

clone_size: many
d_call: TRBD1
j_call: TRBJ2-7
v_call: TRBV28
cdr3_aa: CASRGLGTGLTARSYEQYF
cdr3_nt: TGTGCCAGCAGGGGGTTGGGGACAGGGCTTACGGCGCGTTCCTACGAGCAGTACTTC

clone_size: .
d_call: TRBD1
j_call: TRBJ2-2
v_call: TRBV6-1
cdr3_aa: CATILGQGSEELFF
cdr3_nt: TGTGCCACCATACTCGGACAGGGGAGCGAGGAGCTGTTTTTT

clone_size: .
d_call: .
j_call: TRBJ1-1
v_call: TRBV28
cdr3_aa: CASSYEWNTEAFF
cdr3_nt: TGTGCCAGCAGTTATGAGTGGAACACTGAAGCTTTCTTT

clone_size: few
d_call: TRBD1
j_call: TRBJ2-7
v_call: TRBV13
cdr3_aa: CASSFRTGAEQYF
cdr3_nt: TGTGCCAGCAGCTTCCGGACAGGGGCCGAGCAGTACTTC

clone_size: .
d_call: TRBD1
j_call: TRBJ2-6
v_call: TRBV11-2
cdr3_aa: CDSSRRTGFVSGANVLTF
cdr3_nt: TGTGACAGCAGCCGACGGACAGGGTTTGTGTCTGGGGCCAACGTCCTGACTTTC

clone_size: .
d_call: .
j_call: TRBJ1-2
v_call: TRBV19
cdr3_aa: CASSIGVTNGYTF
cdr3_nt: TGTGCCAGTAGTATCGGGGTAACCAATGGCTACACCTTC

clone_size: once
d_call: .
j_call: TRBJ2-1
v_call: TRBV12-3/TRBV12-4
cdr3_aa: CASSIRDGYSNEQSF
cdr3_nt: TGTGCCAGCAGTATCCGGGACGGATACTCCAATGAGCAGTCCTTC

clone_size: .
d_call: .
j_call: TRBJ2-2
v_call: TRBV6-1
cdr3_aa: CASSESGTGELFF
cdr3_nt: TGTGCCAGCAGTGAATCCGGGACCGGGGAGCTGTTTTTT

clone_size: .
d_call: .
j_call: TRBJ2-7
v_call: TRBV12-3/TRBV12-4
cdr3_aa: CASSLVGLSEQYF
cdr3_nt: TGTGCCAGCAGTTTAGTTGGACTGTCCGAGCAGTACTTC

clone_size: few
d_call: TRBD1
j_call: TRBJ2-7
v_call: TRBV10-3
cdr3_aa: CAIRSGTGSYEQYF
cdr3_nt: TGTGCCATACGTTCCGGGACAGGGTCCTACGAGCAGTACTTC

clone_size: few
d_call: .
j_call: TRBJ1-5
v_call: TRBV6-2/TRBV6-3
cdr3_aa: CASSGTTRNQPQHF
cdr3_nt: TGTGCCAGCAGCGGGACCACACGTAATCAGCCCCAGCATTTT

clone_size: few
d_call: TRBD2
j_call: TRBJ2-3
v_call: TRBV7-9
cdr3_aa: CASSLVSSGLDTQYF
cdr3_nt: TGTGCCAGCAGCTTAGTGTCTAGCGGATTAGATACGCAGTATTTT

clone_size: few
d_call: .
j_call: TRBJ2-1
v_call: TRBV5-5
cdr3_aa: CASSFTGMSYNEQFF
cdr3_nt: TGTGCCAGCAGCTTCACGGGGATGTCCTACAATGAGCAGTTCTTC

clone_size: .
d_call: .
j_call: TRBJ1-2
v_call: TRBV30
cdr3_aa: CALIPGHLLFIGYTF
cdr3_nt: TGTGCCTTGATACCGGGACATCTTTTGTTTATCGGCTACACCTTC

clone_size: .
d_call: TRBD2
j_call: TRBJ2-3
v_call: TRBV6-5
cdr3_aa: CASSYSGGATDTQYF
cdr3_nt: TGTGCCAGCAGTTACTCGGGAGGGGCCACAGATACGCAGTATTTT

clone_size: few
d_call: .
j_call: TRBJ1-5
v_call: TRBV6-2/TRBV6-3
cdr3_aa: CASKEGIMPNQPQHF
cdr3_nt: TGTGCCAGCAAGGAGGGAATAATGCCCAATCAGCCCCAGCATTTT

clone_size: few
d_call: TRBD2
j_call: TRBJ2-2
v_call: TRBV7-9
cdr3_aa: CASTFLGGINTGELFF
cdr3_nt: TGTGCCAGCACTTTCCTCGGGGGGATTAACACCGGGGAGCTGTTTTTT

clone_size: .
d_call: .
j_call: TRBJ2-7
v_call: TRBV11-2
cdr3_aa: CASSFGGWIEQYF
cdr3_nt: TGTGCCAGCAGCTTTGGAGGGTGGATCGAGCAGTACTTC

clone_size: .
d_call: .
j_call: TRBJ1-6
v_call: TRBV13
cdr3_aa: CASSFGPGNSPLHF
cdr3_nt: TGTGCCAGCAGCTTCGGCCCCGGCAATTCACCCCTCCACTTT

clone_size: many
d_call: .
j_call: TRBJ2-2
v_call: TRBV6-2/TRBV6-3
cdr3_aa: CASRLVFNTGELFF
cdr3_nt: TGTGCCAGCAGACTGGTTTTTAACACCGGGGAGCTGTTTTTT

clone_size: .
d_call: TRBD1
j_call: TRBJ2-4
v_call: TRBV7-9
cdr3_aa: CASSPQGEIQYF
cdr3_nt: TGTGCCAGCAGCCCACAGGGGGAGATTCAGTACTTC

clone_size: .
d_call: TRBD1
j_call: TRBJ1-2
v_call: TRBV29-1
cdr3_aa: CSVPEQGMDGGYTF
cdr3_nt: TGCAGCGTCCCCGAACAGGGGATGGATGGTGGCTACACCTTC

clone_size: .
d_call: .
j_call: TRBJ2-2
v_call: TRBV11-1
cdr3_aa: CASSLAQSIVELFF
cdr3_nt: TGTGCCAGCAGTTTAGCGCAATCTATCGTGGAGCTGTTTTTT

clone_size: .
d_call: TRBD2
j_call: TRBJ2-1
v_call: TRBV12-3/TRBV12-4
cdr3_aa: CASSRGRERGEQFF
cdr3_nt: TGTGCCAGCAGTAGAGGGCGGGAGAGAGGTGAGCAGTTCTTC

clone_size: few
d_call: .
j_call: TRBJ1-5
v_call: TRBV5-6
cdr3_aa: CASRARGASQPQHF
cdr3_nt: TGTGCCAGCAGAGCCCGGGGAGCCAGTCAGCCCCAGCATTTT

clone_size: .
d_call: .
j_call: TRBJ2-7
v_call: TRBV29-1
cdr3_aa: CSALTTTYEQYF
cdr3_nt: TGCAGTGCCTTAACCACAACCTACGAGCAGTACTTC

clone_size: once
d_call: .
j_call: TRBJ2-4
v_call: TRBV6-1
cdr3_aa: CAGRNRGGDIQYF
cdr3_nt: TGTGCCGGCAGAAACAGGGGAGGGGACATTCAGTACTTC

clone_size: many
d_call: .
j_call: TRBJ2-2
v_call: TRBV29-1
cdr3_aa: CSVGPSSSAGELFF
cdr3_nt: TGCAGCGTTGGGCCCTCTTCTAGCGCCGGGGAGCTGTTTTTT

clone_size: .
d_call: .
j_call: TRBJ1-2
v_call: TRBV6-5
cdr3_aa: CASSPRGAYGYTF
cdr3_nt: TGTGCCAGCAGTCCACGGGGGGCATATGGCTACACCTTC

clone_size: .
d_call: .
j_call: TRBJ2-7
v_call: TRBV11-2
cdr3_aa: CANSLSRVPSYERYF
cdr3_nt: TGTGCCAACAGCTTATCGCGGGTTCCATCCTACGAGCGGTACTTC